The 31 T cell receptor beta chains presented below share a single source sample, sequenced in a study of T cells in Graves' hyperthyroidism and ophthalmopathy. Amplification of TCR beta CDR3 regions used RNA as the template. With the HTBI primer set, the TCR CDR3 went through a first round of RT-PCR. TCRdb called the multiplex PCR reads again in MiXCR, with one record for every CDR3 protein. The data show a few hundred thousand distinct CDR3 sequences, about 20% seen once. Material for sequencing was blood. The receptors derive from a woman between 18 and 29 years old with Graves' hyperthyroidism.

This clonotype was picked up many times. V usage is TRBV5-1 and J usage is TRBJ2-2; the D gene is possibly TRBD2 (6 bases). Germline V gene data show CDR1 as SGHRS and CDR2 as YFSETQ. Trimming took off 3 bases at V and 1 base at J, with 10 bases between the two ends. CDR3 length: 15 amino acids. CDR3 sequence: CASSSVSGNTGELFF. Written as DNA, the CDR3 is TGCGCCAGCAGCTCGGTTAGCGGGAACACCGGGGAGCTGTTTTTT.

J is TRBJ1-1 and V is TRBV4-1; no definite D call. The ends were cut back, 2 bases at V and 4 bases at J, with 8 bases in the middle. The germline V gene encodes CDR1 MGHRA and CDR2 YSYEKL. The CDR3 has 13 residues. The CDR3 loop reads CASSQWVSTEAFF. The CDR3, as DNA: TGCGCCAGCAGCCAATGGGTCTCCACTGAAGCTTTCTTT.

The gene calls are TRBV12-3 or TRBV12-4 and TRBJ2-5; D perhaps matches TRBD2 (6 bases). CDR3 length: 14 residues. Between the trimmed V and J ends, which lost 3 bases and 3 bases, there was a span of 11 bases. The CDR3 DNA reads as TGTGCCAGCAGTTTCGCGGGGAACGAAGAGACCCAGTACTTC. Protein sequence: CASSFAGNEETQYF.

This clonotype has a handful of counts. CDR3 in amino acids: CASSRFVGGSASYGYTF. The CDR3 region has the DNA TGTGCCAGCAGCCGGTTCGTGGGAGGGTCAGCTTCCTATGGCTACACCTTC. The rearrangement uses TRBV3-1 and TRBJ1-2; D gene unclear. V gave up 4 bases and J gave up 4 bases, with 22 bases separating them. CDR1 is LGHDT, CDR2 YNNKEL, per germline (reference sequence). The CDR3 totals 17 residues.

This clonotype was found many times. V usage is TRBV4-1 and J usage is TRBJ2-5, with TRBD2 matching over 16 bases. The germline CDR1 and CDR2 sequences are MGHRA and YSYEKL. The CDR3 is 16 amino acids. V gave up 4 bases and J gave up 5 bases; unmatched junction bases: 4. The CDR3 bases are TGCGCCAGCAGCCCGGGACTAGCGGGGGGGCGTGAGACCCAGTACTTC. Residues: CASSPGLAGGRETQYF.

This clonotype has a count of ten or more. The chain recombines TRBV9 with TRBJ1-2; 9 nucleotides agree with TRBD1. This CDR3 spans 16 amino acids. Looked up from germline, CDR1 is SGDLS and CDR2 is YYNGEE. V lost 4 bases and J lost 2; bases outside the gene matches: 9. This CDR3 reads CASSSPGTGKNYGYTF. The DNA for the CDR3 is TGTGCCAGCAGCTCACCCGGGACAGGGAAGAACTATGGCTACACCTTC.

The chain carries TRBV4-3 and TRBJ2-2, with D uncertain. The CDR3 length is 12 residues. V was cut by 3 bases and J by 5 bases, with 4 bases left in between. Germline-derived CDR1 and CDR2 are LGHNA and YSLEER. CDR3 protein: CASSHRTGELFF. CDR3 in DNA: TGCGCCAGCAGCCACCGAACCGGGGAGCTGTTTTTT.

As concerns this clonotype: A read error may be the cause here, since a much bigger clone is one base away. The chain couples TRBV27 to TRBJ1-5; D ambiguous. Trimming removed 3 bases at V and 5 bases at J, with 20 bases between. The CDR3 is 17 residues long. Germline CDR1 reads MNHEY; CDR2 reads SMNVEV (reference sequence). In DNA form, the CDR3 reads TGTGCCAGCAGTTTGCTCCCCTCGGGTCGAATCTATCAGCCCCAGCATTTT. It is translated as CASSLLPSGRIYQPQHF.

The chain employs TRBV6-2 or TRBV6-3 and TRBJ1-1; possibly TRBD1 for D (5 bases). Trimming shortened V by 4 bases and J by 1 base, and 13 bases separated the two germline ends. CDR3 length: 15 residues. CDR1 and CDR2 (germline): MNHEY, SVGEGT. The CDR3 DNA sequence: TGTGCCAGCAGTTGGGGGGTCCCGGCGAACACTGAAGCTTTCTTT. The encoded protein is CASSWGVPANTEAFF.

This clonotype was seen at least ten times. The V and J genes are TRBV15 and TRBJ1-2, with no clear D. Trimming left V 6 bases short and J 7 bases short, with 12 bases between. CDR1 and CDR2 from the germline V gene are LNHNV and YYDKDF (reference sequence). The CDR3 loop spans 12 amino acids. In DNA form, the CDR3 reads TGTGCCACCAGTCCGGGTGGTCGTGGCTACACCTTC. It yields the protein CATSPGGRGYTF.

Ten or more counts support this clonotype. The V and J genes are TRBV7-2 and TRBJ1-5; D remains unclear. V was shortened by 2 bases and J by 8 bases, with 7 bases between the two germline ends. The CDR3 is made up of 12 amino acids. Germline CDR1 and CDR2: SGHTA and FQGNSA. CDR3 bases: TGTGCCAGCAGCTTACCGTTCAAGCCCCAGCATTTT. It encodes CASSLPFKPQHF.

The chain is built from TRBV7-6 and TRBJ1-5, with a possible D match to TRBD1 (6 bases). The CDR3 runs 16 residues. The V gene's germline CDR1 is SGHVS and CDR2 FNYEAQ. Trimming cost V 5 bases and J 4 bases, with 18 bases left between them. CDR3 residues: CASSPIAGAGNQPQHF. CDR3 in DNA: TGTGCCAGCAGCCCCATTGCGGGGGCTGGAAATCAGCCCCAGCATTTT.

This clonotype was observed at least ten times. The CDR3 protein is CASIPRAGQGYTEAFF. As DNA, the CDR3 is TGTGCCAGCATCCCCAGAGCAGGACAGGGGTACACTGAAGCTTTCTTT. This chain uses TRBV6-1 with TRBJ1-1; 9 positions agree with TRBD1. CDR3 length: 16 amino acids. The V gene's germline CDR1 is MNHNS and CDR2 SASEGT. V gave up 7 bases and J gave up 3 bases; unmatched junction bases: 12.

This clonotype was counted many times. The chain carries TRBV11-2 and TRBJ2-4; unclear D gene. This CDR3 contains 14 residues. Trimming took 8 bases from V and 3 from J, leaving 14 bases between them. Germline values: CDR1 SGHAT, CDR2 FQNNGV. The CDR3 protein is CASGAYRGKNIQYF. The CDR3 region has the DNA TGTGCCAGCGGAGCTTACCGTGGCAAAAACATTCAGTACTTC.

This clonotype was seen many times. The V and J genes are TRBV3-1 and TRBJ1-2; TRBD1 matches at 11 bases. Germline loops: CDR1 LGHDT, CDR2 YNNKEL (reference sequence). Unmatched junction bases numbered 6, after V lost 4 bases and J lost 8 bases. The CDR3 totals 14 residues. DNA for the CDR3: TGTGCCAGCAGCCCTCGGGACAGGGGGAGCGGCTACACCTTC. Its translation is CASSPRDRGSGYTF.

This clonotype showed up many times. The chain is built from TRBV20-1 and TRBJ1-1; D call uncertain. The CDR3 is made up of 13 amino acids. The V and J ends lost 7 bases and 4 bases respectively, with 16 bases between them. Germline CDR1 and CDR2: DFQATT and SNEGSKA (reference sequence). CDR3 sequence reads: CSVNGKETTEAFF. CDR3 in DNA: TGCAGTGTCAATGGGAAGGAAACCACTGAAGCTTTCTTT.

The chain joins TRBV28 to TRBJ1-1; 7 bases fit TRBD1. Germline assignment: CDR1 MDHEN and CDR2 SYDVKM. The CDR3 length is 15 residues. V shed 5 bases, J shed 4 bases, and the junction held 10 bases outside the gene matches. The CDR3 DNA reads TGTGCCAGCAGTCGACGACAGGGTTCGATCACTGAAGCTTTCTTT. Translation gives CASSRRQGSITEAFF.

The CDR3 reads CASSLKGFYGYTF. In DNA, the CDR3 is TGTGCCAGCAGCCTAAAGGGCTTCTATGGCTACACCTTC. The chain couples TRBV12-3 or TRBV12-4 to TRBJ1-2; unclear D gene. This CDR3 region has 13 residues. Trimming removed 6 bases at V and 4 bases at J, with 12 bases between.

This clonotype was found many times. This chain connects TRBV3-1 to TRBJ2-5, with D unclear. V lost 1 base, J lost 5 bases, and 14 bases lay in between. Germline V gene lookup returns CDR1 LGHDT and CDR2 YNNKEL (reference sequence). The CDR3 extends over 15 amino acids. This CDR3 is CASSQGWAPVETQYF. CDR3 DNA: TGTGCCAGCAGCCAAGGGTGGGCTCCTGTGGAGACCCAGTACTTC.

This clonotype was found many times. V usage is TRBV7-3 and J usage is TRBJ1-6; 9 bases are shared with TRBD1. The CDR3 runs to 14 residues. J lost 6 bases, V lost 8 bases, and 5 bases had no gene match. Germline CDR1 reads SGHTA; CDR2 reads FQGTGA. This chain's CDR3 is CASGQGSLNSPLHF. CDR3 coding DNA: TGTGCCAGCGGACAGGGGTCCCTTAATTCACCCCTCCACTTT.

Ten or more counts support this clonotype. The gene calls are TRBV10-3 and TRBJ1-5; a weak D match, TRBD1 (5 bases). Looked up from germline, CDR1 is ENHRY and CDR2 is SYGVKD. V was pared by 3 bases and J by 2 bases, with 11 bases between. The CDR3 length is 15 residues. CDR3 protein: CAISDQGLGNQPQHF. CDR3 DNA: TGTGCCATCAGTGATCAGGGATTGGGCAATCAGCCCCAGCATTTT.

This clonotype was recorded many times. This chain uses TRBV19 with TRBJ2-7; 7 bases are a match to TRBD1. V dropped 4 bases and J dropped 5; count of bases not matched to a gene: 8. This CDR3 has 14 amino acids. Germline CDR1 is LNHDA and CDR2 is SQIVND (reference sequence). The CDR3 nucleotides are TGTGCCAGTAGTACGGCACAGGGGTTTGACGAGCAGTACTTC. Its translation is CASSTAQGFDEQYF.

This clonotype occurred many times. The chain couples TRBV7-2 to TRBJ2-5, with D possibly being TRBD1 (6 bases). Per the germline V gene, CDR1 is SGHTA and CDR2 is FQGNSA. CDR3 length: 14 residues. Trimming removed 3 bases at V and 4 bases at J, with 12 bases between. In DNA form, the CDR3 reads TGTGCCAGCAGCTTGTATCAGGGGAGAGAGACCCAGTACTTC. Protein: CASSLYQGRETQYF. Looking up the rest from reference TRBV7-2 and TRBJ2-5 gives the full variable domain: GAGVSQSPSNKVTEKGKDVELRCDPISGHTALYWYRQSLGQGLEFLIYFQGNSAPDKSGLPSDRFSAERTGGSVSTLTIQRTQQEDSAVYLCASSLYQGRETQYFGPGTRLLVL.

A single count supports this clonotype. The V gene is TRBV11-2, the J gene TRBJ1-1, with unresolved D. This CDR3 region has 16 residues. Trimming stripped 1 base from V and 0 bases from J, with 12 bases between. Germline V CDR1 and CDR2: SGHAT, FQNNGV. The CDR3 region is CASSLVLSTMNTEAFF. Written as DNA, the CDR3 is TGTGCCAGCAGCTTAGTTTTGAGCACCATGAACACTGAAGCTTTCTTT.

The CDR3 loop reads CASSQPQQGSPLHF. CDR3 coding DNA: TGTGCCAGCAGCCAACCTCAACAGGGCTCACCCCTCCACTTT. The V and J genes are TRBV7-9 and TRBJ1-6; the D gene is possibly TRBD1 (6 bases). The CDR3 loop spans 14 amino acids. V shed 5 bases and J shed 10 bases, with 15 bases lying between them. CDR1 is SEHNR, CDR2 FQNEAQ, per germline (reference sequence).

This clonotype was observed many times. This chain uses TRBV6-1 with TRBJ2-7; no firm D call. V was shortened by 2 bases and J by 4 bases, with 12 bases between the two germline ends. Germline lookup yields CDR1 MNHNS and CDR2 SASEGT. This CDR3 has 14 amino acids. CDR3 in DNA: TGTGCCAGCAGTGAACTGTGGAGTAGTTACGAGCAGTACTTC. It codes for CASSELWSSYEQYF.

This clonotype appeared many times. The chain carries TRBV11-2 and TRBJ1-2, with TRBD1 matching over 7 bases. CDR1 and CDR2 from the germline V gene are SGHAT and FQNNGV. The CDR3 is 14 amino acids. The V and J ends lost 6 bases and 5 bases, in that order; junction bases with no gene match: 9. The CDR3 region has the DNA TGTGCCAGCAGACCACTACAGGGGAGATATGGCTACACCTTC. Translation: CASRPLQGRYGYTF.

Comments on this clonotype: Just one base apart from a much larger clone, this may be a read error. Since the CDR3 does not end with the conserved phenylalanine or tryptophan, this likely comes from a read error. V usage is TRBV20-1 and J usage is TRBJ2-5, with D possibly matching TRBD2 (5 bases). Germline V gene data show CDR1 as DFQATT and CDR2 as SNEGSKA (reference sequence). V gave up 5 bases and J gave up 2 bases, with 9 bases separating them. The CDR3 is 12 residues long. CDR3 residues: CSALPGQETQYS. The DNA for the CDR3 is TGCAGTGCTCTGCCGGGGCAAGAGACCCAGTACTCC.

This clonotype was counted ten times or more. This chain joins TRBV7-9 and TRBJ2-2; 7 bases are shared with TRBD1. Trimming cost V 5 bases and J 4 bases; bases outside gene matches: 4. This CDR3 is 14 amino acids long. Germline CDR1 reads SEHNR; CDR2 reads FQNEAQ (reference sequence). CDR3 sequence reads: CASSESGGTGELFF. CDR3 DNA: TGTGCCAGCAGCGAATCAGGGGGCACCGGGGAGCTGTTTTTT. The variable domain in full, completed from reference TRBV7-9 and TRBJ2-2, reads DTGVSQNPRHKITKRGQNVTFRCDPISEHNRLYWYRQTLGQGPEFLTYFQNEAQLEKSRLLSDRFSAERPKGSFSTLEIQRTEQGDSAMYLCASSESGGTGELFFGEGSRLTVL.

This clonotype was seen repeatedly, ten times or more. This chain uses TRBV28 with TRBJ2-7, with a weak D call TRBD2 (5 bases). Per germline, CDR1 MDHEN and CDR2 SYDVKM. CDR3 length equals 14 residues. Trimming shortened V by 1 base and J by 1 base, and 8 bases separated the two germline ends. CDR3 coding DNA: TGTGCCAGCAGTTTATCCGGGGTGTCCTACGAGCAGTACTTC. Translation: CASSLSGVSYEQYF.

Many counts were recorded for this clonotype. The chain recombines TRBV18 with TRBJ2-7; D is unresolved. Trimming took 6 bases from V and 0 from J, leaving 12 bases between them. CDR1 is KGHSH and CDR2 is LQKENI in the germline V gene. The CDR3 contains 14 residues. In nucleotides, the CDR3 is TGTGCCAGCTCTTCAGTGTTCGGCTCCTACGAGCAGTACTTC. Translation gives CASSSVFGSYEQYF.